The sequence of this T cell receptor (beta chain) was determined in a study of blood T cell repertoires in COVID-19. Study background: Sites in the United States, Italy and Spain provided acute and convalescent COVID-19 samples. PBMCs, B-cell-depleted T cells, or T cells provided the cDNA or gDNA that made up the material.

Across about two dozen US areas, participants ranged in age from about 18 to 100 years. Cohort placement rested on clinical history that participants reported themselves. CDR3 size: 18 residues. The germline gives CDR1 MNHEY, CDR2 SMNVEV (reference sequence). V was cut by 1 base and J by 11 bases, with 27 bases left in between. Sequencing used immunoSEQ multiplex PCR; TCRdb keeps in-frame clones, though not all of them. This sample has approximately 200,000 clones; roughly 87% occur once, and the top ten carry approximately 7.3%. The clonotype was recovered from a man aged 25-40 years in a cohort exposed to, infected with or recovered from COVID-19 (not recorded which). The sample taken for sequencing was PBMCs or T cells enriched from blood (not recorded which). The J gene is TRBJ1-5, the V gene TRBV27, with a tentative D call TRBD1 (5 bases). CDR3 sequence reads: CASSLFAEGRGASWAQHF. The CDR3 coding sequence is TGTGCCAGCAGTTTATTTGCGGAGGGGCGCGGGGCTTCGTGGGCCCAGCATTTT.